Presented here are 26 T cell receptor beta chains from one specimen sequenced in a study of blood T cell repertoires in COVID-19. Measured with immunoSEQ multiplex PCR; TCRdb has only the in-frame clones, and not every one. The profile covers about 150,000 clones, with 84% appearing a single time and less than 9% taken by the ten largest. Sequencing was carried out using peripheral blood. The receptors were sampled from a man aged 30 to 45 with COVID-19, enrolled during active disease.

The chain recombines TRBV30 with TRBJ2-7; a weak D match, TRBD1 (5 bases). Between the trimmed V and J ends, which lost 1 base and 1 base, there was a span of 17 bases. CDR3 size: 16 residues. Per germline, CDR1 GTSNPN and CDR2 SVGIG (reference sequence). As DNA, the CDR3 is TGTGCCTGGAGTGAGCCGACAGCACTGATATCCTACGAGCAGTACTTC. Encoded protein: CAWSEPTALISYEQYF.

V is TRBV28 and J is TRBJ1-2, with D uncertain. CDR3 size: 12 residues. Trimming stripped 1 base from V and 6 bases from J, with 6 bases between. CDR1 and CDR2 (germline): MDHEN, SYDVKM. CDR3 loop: CASSLLRDGYTF. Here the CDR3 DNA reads TGTGCCAGCAGTTTATTGAGGGATGGCTACACCTTC.

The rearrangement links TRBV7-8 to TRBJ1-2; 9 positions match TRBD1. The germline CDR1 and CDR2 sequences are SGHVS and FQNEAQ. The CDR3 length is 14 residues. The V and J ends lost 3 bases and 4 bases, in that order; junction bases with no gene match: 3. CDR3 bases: TGTGCCAGCAGCTTGACGGGACAGGGCTATGGCTACACCTTC. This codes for CASSLTGQGYGYTF. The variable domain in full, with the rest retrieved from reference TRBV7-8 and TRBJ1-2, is GAGVSQSPRYKVAKRGQDVALRCDPISGHVSLFWYQQALGQGPEFLTYFQNEAQLDKSGLPSDRFFAERPEGSVSTLKIQRTQQEDSAVYLCASSLTGQGYGYTFGSGTRLTVV.

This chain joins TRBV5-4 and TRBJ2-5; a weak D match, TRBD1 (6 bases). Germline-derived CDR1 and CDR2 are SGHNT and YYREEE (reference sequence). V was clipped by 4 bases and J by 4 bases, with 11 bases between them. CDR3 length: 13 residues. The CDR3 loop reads CASSAQGGETQYF. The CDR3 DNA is TGTGCCAGCAGCGCACAGGGCGGAGAGACCCAGTACTTC.

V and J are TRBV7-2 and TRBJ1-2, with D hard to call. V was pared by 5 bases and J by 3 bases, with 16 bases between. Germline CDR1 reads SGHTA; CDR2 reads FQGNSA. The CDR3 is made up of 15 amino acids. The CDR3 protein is CASSPQSGSYYGYTF. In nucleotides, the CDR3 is TGTGCCAGCAGCCCTCAGTCCGGGTCATACTATGGCTACACCTTC.

CDR3 DNA sequence: TGTGCCAGCAGTTTTCAGGGCGGGAGGTCAGATACGCAGTATTTT. It codes for CASSFQGGRSDTQYF. The V gene is TRBV28, the J gene TRBJ2-3, with TRBD2 matching over 8 bases. The CDR3 runs 15 residues. Per the germline V gene, CDR1 is MDHEN and CDR2 is SYDVKM. V shed 3 bases and J 4 bases; nucleotides not matched to a gene: 6.

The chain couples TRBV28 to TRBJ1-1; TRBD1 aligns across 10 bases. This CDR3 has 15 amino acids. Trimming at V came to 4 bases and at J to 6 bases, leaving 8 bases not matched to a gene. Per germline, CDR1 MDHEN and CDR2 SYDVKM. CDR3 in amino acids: CASSSGTTGGAEAFF. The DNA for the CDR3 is TGTGCCAGCAGTTCCGGAACGACAGGGGGCGCTGAAGCTTTCTTT.

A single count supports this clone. CDR3 DNA: TGTGCCAGCAGTCTTCCCCAGGGAAATGAGCAGTTCTTC. This sequence encodes CASSLPQGNEQFF. The chain links TRBV13 to TRBJ2-1; TRBD1 might be the D (5 bases). Germline V gene sequence: CDR1 PRHDT, CDR2 FYEKMQ (reference sequence). Trimming removed 6 bases at V and 7 bases at J, with 13 bases between. This CDR3 is built from 13 residues.

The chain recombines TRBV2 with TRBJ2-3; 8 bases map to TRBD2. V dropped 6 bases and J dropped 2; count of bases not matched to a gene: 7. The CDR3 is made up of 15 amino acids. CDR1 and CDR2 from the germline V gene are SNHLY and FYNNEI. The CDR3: CASSKSGSNTDTQYF. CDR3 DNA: TGTGCCAGCAGCAAGAGCGGGAGTAACACAGATACGCAGTATTTT.

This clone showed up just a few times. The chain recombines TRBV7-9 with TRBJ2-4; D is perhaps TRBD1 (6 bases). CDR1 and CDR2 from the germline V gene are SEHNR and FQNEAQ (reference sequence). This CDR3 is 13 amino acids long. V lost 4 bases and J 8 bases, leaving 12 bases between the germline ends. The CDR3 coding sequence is TGTGCCAGCAGCTCCAACAGGGTTTACATTCAGTACTTC. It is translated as CASSSNRVYIQYF.

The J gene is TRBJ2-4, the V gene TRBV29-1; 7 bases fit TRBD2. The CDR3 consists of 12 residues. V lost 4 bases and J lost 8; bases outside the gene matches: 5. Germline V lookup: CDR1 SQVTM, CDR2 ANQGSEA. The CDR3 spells CSVGGGSDIQYF. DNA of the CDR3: TGCAGCGTTGGGGGGGGATCGGACATTCAGTACTTC.

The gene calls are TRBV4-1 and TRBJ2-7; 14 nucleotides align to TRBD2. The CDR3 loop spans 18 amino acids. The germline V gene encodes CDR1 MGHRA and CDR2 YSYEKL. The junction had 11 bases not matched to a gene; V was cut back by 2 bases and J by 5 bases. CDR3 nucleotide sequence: TGCGCCAGCAGCCAAAGGACGGGACTAGCGGGAGACGGGAACGAGCAGTACTTC. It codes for CASSQRTGLAGDGNEQYF.

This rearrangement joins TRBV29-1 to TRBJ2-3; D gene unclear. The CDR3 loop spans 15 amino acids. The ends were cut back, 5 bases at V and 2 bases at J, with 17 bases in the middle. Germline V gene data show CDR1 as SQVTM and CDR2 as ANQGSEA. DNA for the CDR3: TGCAGCGTTTACCCTGACGGAGTATCCACAGATACGCAGTATTTT. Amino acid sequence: CSVYPDGVSTDTQYF.

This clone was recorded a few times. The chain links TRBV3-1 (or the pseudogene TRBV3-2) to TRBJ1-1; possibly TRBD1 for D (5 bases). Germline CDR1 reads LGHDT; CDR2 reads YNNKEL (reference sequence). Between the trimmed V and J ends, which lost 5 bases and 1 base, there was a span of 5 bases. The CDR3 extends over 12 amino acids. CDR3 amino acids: CASSRGNTEAFF. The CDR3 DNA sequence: TGTGCCAGCAGCAGGGGGAACACTGAAGCTTTCTTT.

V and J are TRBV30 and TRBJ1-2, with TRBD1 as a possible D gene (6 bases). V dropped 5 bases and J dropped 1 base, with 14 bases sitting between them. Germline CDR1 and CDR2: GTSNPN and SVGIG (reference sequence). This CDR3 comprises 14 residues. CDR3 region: CAWVTQQGNYGYTF. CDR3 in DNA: TGTGCCTGGGTTACCCAACAGGGTAACTATGGCTACACCTTC.

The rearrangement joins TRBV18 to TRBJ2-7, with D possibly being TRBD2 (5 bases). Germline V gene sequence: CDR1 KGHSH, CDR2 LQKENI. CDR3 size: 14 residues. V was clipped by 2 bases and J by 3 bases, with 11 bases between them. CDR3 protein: CASSPRGKGYEQYF. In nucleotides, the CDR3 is TGTGCCAGCTCACCAAGAGGGAAGGGCTACGAGCAGTACTTC.

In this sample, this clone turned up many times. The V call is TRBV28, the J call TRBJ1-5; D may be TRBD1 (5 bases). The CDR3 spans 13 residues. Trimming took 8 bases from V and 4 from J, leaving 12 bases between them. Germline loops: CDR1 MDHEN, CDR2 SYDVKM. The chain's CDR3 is CASQDSSNQPQHF. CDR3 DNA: TGTGCCAGCCAAGACAGTTCAAATCAGCCCCAGCATTTT.

The CDR3 sequence is CSVGGLRDTEAFF. The DNA for the CDR3 is TGCAGCGTGGGGGGACTGAGGGACACTGAAGCTTTCTTT. The chain employs TRBV29-1 and TRBJ1-1; tentatively, D is TRBD1 (5 bases). The length of the CDR3 is 13 residues. V lost 6 bases, J lost 3 bases, and 14 bases lay in between. From germline, CDR1 is SQVTM and CDR2 ANQGSEA.

The DNA for the CDR3 is TGTGCCAGCAGTGGGATAGCGGGACGAGGAGAGTTCTTC. This encodes CASSGIAGRGEFF. The rearrangement joins TRBV25-1 to TRBJ2-1; 8 nucleotides agree with TRBD2. Germline V gives CDR1 MGHDK, CDR2 SYGVNS. V shed 4 bases and J 14 bases; nucleotides not matched to a gene: 10. CDR3 size: 13 residues. Drawing the rest from reference TRBV25-1 and TRBJ2-1, the complete variable domain is EADIYQTPRYLVIGTGKKITLECSQTMGHDKMYWYQQDPGMELHLIHYSYGVNSTEKGDLSSESTVSRIRTEHFPLTLESARPSHTSQYLCASSGIAGRGEFFGPGTRLTVL.

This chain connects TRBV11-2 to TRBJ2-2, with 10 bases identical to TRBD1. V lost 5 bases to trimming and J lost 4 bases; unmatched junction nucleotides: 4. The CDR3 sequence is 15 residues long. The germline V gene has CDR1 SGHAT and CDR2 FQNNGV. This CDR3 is CASSVDRGRTGELFF. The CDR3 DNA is TGTGCCAGCAGCGTCGACAGGGGGCGCACCGGGGAGCTGTTTTTT.

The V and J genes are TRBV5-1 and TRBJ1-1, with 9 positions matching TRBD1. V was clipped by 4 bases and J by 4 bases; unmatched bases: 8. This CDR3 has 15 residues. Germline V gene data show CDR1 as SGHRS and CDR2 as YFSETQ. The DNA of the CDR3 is TGCGCCAGCAGCCGATTACAGGGGGCGGCCACTGAAGCTTTCTTT. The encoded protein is CASSRLQGAATEAFF.

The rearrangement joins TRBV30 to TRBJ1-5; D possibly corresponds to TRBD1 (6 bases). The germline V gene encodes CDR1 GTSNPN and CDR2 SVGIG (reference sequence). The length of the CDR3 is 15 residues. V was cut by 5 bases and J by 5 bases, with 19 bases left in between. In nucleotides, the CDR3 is TGTGCCTGGGCGGACTTAGGGACAAGGGATCAGCCCCAGCATTTT. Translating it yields CAWADLGTRDQPQHF.

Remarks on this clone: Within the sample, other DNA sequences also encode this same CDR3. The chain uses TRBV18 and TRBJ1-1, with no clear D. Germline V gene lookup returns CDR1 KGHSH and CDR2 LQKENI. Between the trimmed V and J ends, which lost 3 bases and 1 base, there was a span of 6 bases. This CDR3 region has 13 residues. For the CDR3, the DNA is TGTGCCAGCTCACCCGGTCGGAACACTGAAGCTTTCTTT. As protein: CASSPGRNTEAFF. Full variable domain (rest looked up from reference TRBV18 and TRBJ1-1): NAGVMQNPRHLVRRRGQEARLRCSPMKGHSHVYWYRQLPEEGLKFMVYLQKENIIDESGMPKERFSAEFPKEGPSILRIQQVVRGDSAAYFCASSPGRNTEAFFGQGTRLTVV.

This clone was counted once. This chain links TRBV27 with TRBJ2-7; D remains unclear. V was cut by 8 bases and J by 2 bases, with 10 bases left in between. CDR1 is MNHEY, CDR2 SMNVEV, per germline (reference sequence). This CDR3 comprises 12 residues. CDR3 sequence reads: CASGYKTYEQYF. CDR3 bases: TGTGCCAGCGGTTACAAGACCTACGAGCAGTACTTC.

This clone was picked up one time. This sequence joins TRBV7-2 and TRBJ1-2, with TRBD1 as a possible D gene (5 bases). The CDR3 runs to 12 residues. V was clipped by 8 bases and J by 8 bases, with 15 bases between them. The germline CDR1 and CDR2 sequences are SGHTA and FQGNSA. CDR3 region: CASGRGSVGYTF. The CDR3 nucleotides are TGTGCCAGCGGTAGGGGTTCTGTAGGCTACACCTTC.

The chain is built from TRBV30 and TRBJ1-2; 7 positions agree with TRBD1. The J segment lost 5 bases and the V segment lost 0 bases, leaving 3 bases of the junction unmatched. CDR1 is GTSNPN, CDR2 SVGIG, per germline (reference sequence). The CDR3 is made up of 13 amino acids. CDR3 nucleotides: TGTGCCTGGAGTGTGGCAGGGGGATATGGCTACACCTTC. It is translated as CAWSVAGGYGYTF.